The 18 T cell receptor beta chains presented below share a single source sample, sequenced in a study of blood T cell repertoires in COVID-19. Data came from immunoSEQ multiplex PCR; TCRdb stores just in-frame clones and leaves some out. The top ten hold 6.5% of the sample, which has about 380,000 clones, roughly 90% seen once. Sequencing input: peripheral blood. These receptors were obtained from a man in his late teens or twenties with active or convalescent COVID-19.

The gene calls are TRBV28 and TRBJ1-2; TRBD1 is a possible D gene (6 bases). V was cut by 5 bases and J by 4 bases, with 8 bases left in between. The CDR3 totals 12 residues. Per germline, CDR1 MDHEN and CDR2 SYDVKM. The CDR3 DNA reads TGTGCCAGCAGTAGCAGGGGCTATGGCTACACCTTC. Translating it yields CASSSRGYGYTF.

The rearrangement joins TRBV4-3 to TRBJ1-2, with no clear D. This CDR3 contains 15 residues. Germline assignment: CDR1 LGHNA and CDR2 YSLEER. With 0 bases removed from V and 2 bases from J, the gap between germline ends came to 10 bases. The CDR3 coding sequence is TGCGCCAGCAGCCAAGAATTAACAGCCAACTATGGCTACACCTTC. This translates into CASSQELTANYGYTF.

Here the CDR3 reads CASSPRYGLATPYEQYF. The CDR3 bases are TGTGCCAGCAGCCCCCGTTACGGACTAGCGACTCCCTACGAGCAGTACTTC. J is TRBJ2-7 and V is TRBV9, with TRBD2 matching over 9 bases. V gave up 4 bases and J gave up 2 bases; unmatched junction bases: 13. Germline V CDR1 and CDR2: SGDLS, YYNGEE. This CDR3 region has 17 residues.

The chain recombines TRBV6-5 with TRBJ1-1; no clear D. V was trimmed by 0 bases and J by 5 bases, leaving 16 bases between them. Germline values: CDR1 MNHEY, CDR2 SVGAGI. The CDR3 totals 16 residues. The CDR3 bases are TGTGCCAGCAGTTACTCTAGCTATCGGGGTACGACTGAAGCTTTCTTT. It encodes CASSYSSYRGTTEAFF.

This rearrangement joins TRBV7-2 to TRBJ2-1, with 7 bases identical to TRBD2. The junction had 11 bases not matched to a gene; V was cut back by 5 bases and J by 4 bases. This CDR3 comprises 16 residues. Per germline, CDR1 SGHTA and CDR2 FQGNSA. The CDR3 reads CASSPSYSGVYNEQFF. In nucleotides, the CDR3 is TGTGCCAGCAGCCCATCGTACAGCGGGGTTTACAATGAGCAGTTCTTC.

The chain couples TRBV18 to TRBJ2-3; D is unresolved. This CDR3 contains 13 residues. V was clipped by 1 base and J by 3 bases, with 5 bases between them. Germline CDR1 reads KGHSH; CDR2 reads LQKENI. The CDR3 nucleotides are TGTGCCAGCTCACCACTTCTAACAGATACGCAGTATTTT. It codes for CASSPLLTDTQYF.

The chain combines TRBV7-9 with TRBJ2-7; tentatively, D is TRBD2 (6 bases). This CDR3 is 14 amino acids long. Per germline, CDR1 SEHNR and CDR2 FQNEAQ (reference sequence). Trimming took off 5 bases at V and 3 bases at J, with 14 bases between the two ends. CDR3 loop: CASSEDGGVYEQYF. The CDR3 region has the DNA TGTGCCAGCAGCGAAGACGGAGGGGTCTACGAGCAGTACTTC.

This CDR3 is CASSPRLEAFF. CDR3 coding DNA: TGTGCCAGCAGCCCCCGTCTTGAAGCTTTCTTT. This chain connects TRBV9 to TRBJ1-1; D call uncertain. This CDR3 is 11 amino acids long. CDR1 and CDR2 (germline): SGDLS, YYNGEE. V shed 4 bases and J shed 7 bases, with 8 bases lying between them.

The rearrangement joins TRBV27 to TRBJ1-5; maybe TRBD1 (5 bases). CDR1 and CDR2 (germline): MNHEY, SMNVEV (reference sequence). Trimming removed 2 bases from V and 2 bases from J, with 19 bases in between. This CDR3 is 18 amino acids long. The DNA of the CDR3 is TGTGCCAGCAGTTTAGAGCCCCCGACAGTAGCGGGCAATCAGCCCCAGCATTTT. Protein sequence: CASSLEPPTVAGNQPQHF.

This rearrangement joins TRBV11-2 to TRBJ2-7, with 11 bases identical to TRBD2. Trimming at V came to 0 bases and at J to 2 bases, leaving 0 bases not matched to a gene. Germline CDR1 SGHAT, CDR2 FQNNGV. There are 15 residues in the CDR3. The CDR3 nucleotides are TGTGCCAGCAGCTTAGAACTAGCGGGAGCCTACGAGCAGTACTTC. It is translated as CASSLELAGAYEQYF.

This chain uses TRBV2 with TRBJ2-7; 8 bases fit TRBD2. CDR3 length: 16 amino acids. The trim removed 4 bases at V and 7 bases at J, leaving 15 bases unmatched. The germline V gene has CDR1 SNHLY and CDR2 FYNNEI. CDR3 nucleotide sequence: TGTGCCAGCAGTGGAATGGCTAGCGGGTCTTCGGGGGAGCAGTACTTC. It encodes CASSGMASGSSGEQYF.

The chain employs TRBV6-2 or TRBV6-3 and TRBJ2-1; TRBD2 aligns across 11 bases. Germline loops: CDR1 MNHEY, CDR2 SVGEGT. V dropped 5 bases and J dropped 10; count of bases not matched to a gene: 10. This CDR3 has 15 amino acids. The CDR3 DNA reads as TGTGCCAGCAGTCCCCCGACTAGCGGGGTTATGGAGCAGTTCTTC. Its translation is CASSPPTSGVMEQFF.

This clone occurred once. The chain recombines TRBV3-1 (or the pseudogene TRBV3-2) with TRBJ2-1, with D unresolved. Trimming pared 4 bases from V and 11 bases from J, leaving 15 bases between. Germline V gives CDR1 LGHDT, CDR2 YNNKEL (reference sequence). The CDR3 contains 13 residues. CDR3 nucleotide sequence: TGTGCCAGCAGCCTACACTCCTCGCGGAAGCAGTTCTTC. Translation gives CASSLHSSRKQFF.

The J gene is TRBJ2-7, the V gene TRBV6-5; tentatively, D is TRBD1 (5 bases). Germline V gives CDR1 MNHEY, CDR2 SVGAGI. The V and J ends lost 2 bases and 3 bases respectively, with 8 bases between them. The length of the CDR3 is 13 residues. CDR3 DNA sequence: TGTGCCAGCAGTTACGGTGACAGCTACGAGCAGTACTTC. Its translation: CASSYGDSYEQYF.

This clone has just one count. The chain couples TRBV19 to TRBJ1-5, with 8 bases lining up with TRBD1. This CDR3 has 15 amino acids. With 7 bases clipped from V and 4 bases from J, the junction kept 9 bases outside the gene matches. The germline CDR1 and CDR2 sequences are LNHDA and SQIVND (reference sequence). CDR3 in DNA: TGTGCCAGTACCCGACAGGGGCTACCAAATCAGCCCCAGCATTTT. It codes for CASTRQGLPNQPQHF.

V usage is TRBV6-1 and J usage is TRBJ2-3, with 12 bases that match TRBD2. With V trimmed by 9 bases and J by 9 bases, 16 bases remained unmatched. Germline V gene sequence: CDR1 MNHNS, CDR2 SASEGT. The CDR3 covers 16 residues. The chain's CDR3 is CASREHRRLAGETQYF. In DNA form, the CDR3 reads TGTGCCAGTAGAGAACATCGGAGACTAGCGGGAGAAACGCAGTATTTT.

The chain carries TRBV5-8 and TRBJ2-7; 11 nucleotides align to TRBD2. This CDR3 has 15 residues. The germline V gene has CDR1 SGHTS and CDR2 YDEGEE. J was trimmed by 1 base and V by 3 bases; bases with no gene match: 3. CDR3 sequence (DNA): TGTGCCAGCAGCTGGGGGACTAGCGGATCCTACGAGCAGTACTTC. It codes for CASSWGTSGSYEQYF.

The chain recombines TRBV6-6 with TRBJ1-6, with 10 bases lining up with TRBD1. V was pared by 0 bases and J by 6 bases, with 2 bases of the junction left unmatched. The CDR3 has 16 residues. Germline values: CDR1 MNHNY, CDR2 SVGAGI (reference sequence). The CDR3 nucleotides read TGTGCCAGCAGTTACTCGGGACAGGGGAGTAATTCACCCCTCCACTTT. This gives the protein CASSYSGQGSNSPLHF.